This TCR beta chain came from a study of OX40 agonist ivuxolimab in advanced cancers. General study findings and limits: At 0.1 to 3.0 mg/kg, CD4+ and CD8+ blood T cells expanded clonally by week 6.

In regard to this clone: Its antigen is as yet unknown.

From germline, CDR1 is SEHNR and CDR2 FQNEAQ (reference sequence). The V end lost 4 bases, the J end lost 1 base, and 7 bases lay between the germline ends. The CDR3 totals 14 residues. The repertoire was sequenced with immunoSEQ multiplex PCR; TCRdb's copy has only in-frame clones and lacks some. The table includes 90,000 to 100,000 clones, approximately 86% detected once. The chain is built from TRBV7-9 and TRBJ2-2, with D uncertain. The sample consisted of CD4+ or CD8+ T cells sorted from blood, taken in a trial of the OX40 agonist ivuxolimab. This TCR was sampled from an adult with an advanced solid tumor such as melanoma, head and neck, liver or kidney cancer. CDR3 region: CASSSDLNTGELFF. The CDR3 DNA reads as TGTGCCAGCAGCTCCGACTTGAACACCGGGGAGCTGTTTTTT.